This T cell receptor beta chain was documented in a study of shared clonotypes between healthy human individuals. General study results and limits: Roughly 5% of naive CD4 clonotypes were shared across several donors.

Germline V CDR1 and CDR2: MNHEY, SVGAGI. V lost 0 bases, J lost 2 bases, and 14 bases lay in between. The length of the CDR3 is 16 residues. Several immunoSEQ plates received, in even portions, the genomic DNA of each subset. Original processing notes: Junction-only sequences without quality scores came from ImmunoSEQ, so filtering differed. The data were produced by immunoSEQ multiplex PCR, yet TCRdb's version contains in-frame clones alone and is incomplete. V and J calls and clone size are copied from that table; D and trimming were computed from the DNA. The table records about 1 million clones, about 75% of them present only once. Donation came from healthy HIV-negative adults that had no recent acute infections or vaccinations. Turning to this clone: Its antigen is unknown.

The TCR sequence derives from a young man in good health. The material sequenced was memory CD4+ T cells sorted from blood. The subset: CD45RA-negative fraction. The V call is TRBV6-5, the J call TRBJ2-7; D is uncertain. In nucleotides, the CDR3 is TGTGCCAGCAGTTACTCGTGGCAGCCGAAAACCTACGAGCAGTACTTC. Translation: CASSYSWQPKTYEQYF.